Following are 26 T cell receptor beta chains from one sample sequenced in a study of human T cells and chemical hapten exposure. Time point specified: patch test 3, about 24 weeks after DPC sensitization. Treatment specified: therapeutic diphenylcyclopropenone sensitization with weekly scalp DPC. TCRdb redid the calling of the RACE reads with MiXCR, one entry per CDR3 protein. This table holds 120,000 or so distinct CDR3 sequences, around 11% found once. The specimen was whole blood, collected in connection with sensitization to the hapten diphenylcyclopropenone (DPC). Receptors originate from a woman aged 45-65 years with alopecia areata. Some clones in this sample may be carry-over from other donors' samples.

The chain employs TRBV6-5 and TRBJ1-5, with D possibly TRBD1 on 6 matching bases. CDR1 MNHEY and CDR2 SVGAGI come from the germline V gene. Trimming shortened V by 2 bases and J by 7 bases, and 15 bases separated the two germline ends. This CDR3 is built from 15 residues. The CDR3 protein is CASSYGGGGGQPQHF. Written as DNA, the CDR3 is TGTGCCAGCAGTTACGGGGGGGGGGGCGGACAGCCCCAGCATTTT.

The table lists this clonotype with many counts. This chain connects TRBV6-1 to TRBJ2-6; 8 nucleotides match TRBD1. V lost 4 bases to trimming and J lost 1 base; unmatched junction nucleotides: 3. Germline lookup yields CDR1 MNHNS and CDR2 SASEGT. The CDR3 has 16 amino acids. CDR3 nucleotides: TGTGCCAGCAGTGCCAGGACAGGGTCTGGGGCCAACGTCCTGACTTTC. Translating gives CASSARTGSGANVLTF.

The J gene is TRBJ2-7, the V gene TRBV5-4, with D perhaps matching TRBD2 (6 bases). This CDR3 has 12 residues. Trimming pared 3 bases from V and 3 bases from J, leaving 7 bases between. The germline CDR1 and CDR2 sequences are SGHNT and YYREEE (reference sequence). The CDR3 reads CASSSGSYEQYF. The DNA for the CDR3 is TGTGCCAGCAGCTCCGGGAGCTACGAGCAGTACTTC.

This clonotype was recorded a few times. This sequence joins TRBV5-1 and TRBJ1-5; 8 bases align to TRBD1. Germline V gene data show CDR1 as SGHRS and CDR2 as YFSETQ. The CDR3 is made up of 15 amino acids. V dropped 4 bases and J dropped 2; count of bases not matched to a gene: 5. The CDR3 DNA reads TGCGCCAGCAGCACCGGACAGGGCGGCAATCAGCCCCAGCATTTT. It specifies CASSTGQGGNQPQHF.

This chain links TRBV28 with TRBJ1-5, with no clear D. This CDR3 contains 12 residues. V was trimmed by 7 bases and J by 6 bases, leaving 10 bases between them. Germline V lookup: CDR1 MDHEN, CDR2 SYDVKM. The chain's CDR3 is CASTTSTQPQHF. CDR3 DNA sequence: TGTGCCAGCACGACTTCTACTCAGCCCCAGCATTTT. The whole variable domain, filled in from reference TRBV28 and TRBJ1-5, reads DVKVTQSSRYLVKRTGEKVFLECVQDMDHENMFWYRQDPGLGLRLIYFSYDVKMKEKGDIPEGYSVSREKKERFSLILESASTNQTSMYLCASTTSTQPQHFGDGTRLSIL.

The chain carries TRBV29-1 and TRBJ2-6; no clear D gene. Germline values: CDR1 SQVTM, CDR2 ANQGSEA. Trimming took off 7 bases at V and 1 base at J, with 11 bases between the two ends. CDR3 length: 14 amino acids. The DNA of the CDR3 is TGCAGCGCTACCGAGGCTTCTGGGGCCAACGTCCTGACTTTC. It codes for CSATEASGANVLTF.

This clonotype was recorded a few times. The chain joins TRBV20-1 to TRBJ1-2; D unclear. CDR1 is DFQATT, CDR2 SNEGSKA, per germline (reference sequence). The V end lost 1 base, the J end lost 4 bases, and 16 bases lay between the germline ends. The CDR3 runs 15 residues. CDR3 protein: CSARGRRDGGYGYTF. CDR3 sequence (DNA): TGCAGTGCTAGAGGGAGGCGGGATGGTGGCTATGGCTACACCTTC.

The chain couples TRBV2 to TRBJ1-4; D possibly corresponds to TRBD1 (5 bases). V was trimmed by 2 bases and J by 1 base, leaving 8 bases between them. The CDR3 length is 15 residues. Looked up from germline, CDR1 is SNHLY and CDR2 is FYNNEI. DNA of the CDR3: TGTGCCAGCAGTGAACAGGGTCGAACTAATGAAAAACTGTTTTTT. Translated: CASSEQGRTNEKLFF.

This rearrangement joins TRBV29-1 to TRBJ1-1; no clear D gene. The V gene's germline CDR1 is SQVTM and CDR2 ANQGSEA. There are 12 residues in the CDR3. The CDR3 DNA reads TGCAGTGCCAGAATACAGAACACTGAAGCTTTCTTT. Residues: CSARIQNTEAFF.

This chain links TRBV9 with TRBJ2-3, with 9 bases that match TRBD1. J was trimmed by 2 bases and V by 3 bases; bases with no gene match: 4. The germline V gene has CDR1 SGDLS and CDR2 YYNGEE. The CDR3 contains 15 residues. Written as DNA, the CDR3 is TGTGCCAGCAGCGCCGGGGACAGGGTCACAGATACGCAGTATTTT. It encodes CASSAGDRVTDTQYF.

The CDR3 nucleotides are TGTGCCAGCAGCCAGCACTCTGCGGGACTAGCGGCGACATACGAGCAGTACTTC. This translates into CASSQHSAGLAATYEQYF. The chain links TRBV4-2 to TRBJ2-7; 11 bases map to TRBD2. V shed 3 bases, J shed 4 bases, and the junction held 14 bases outside the gene matches. The CDR3 loop spans 18 amino acids. The germline gives CDR1 LGHNA, CDR2 YNFKEQ.

This clonotype came up a few times. The J gene is TRBJ2-3, the V gene TRBV7-6; possibly TRBD2 for D (5 bases). The CDR3 is 13 amino acids. Germline V lookup: CDR1 SGHVS, CDR2 FNYEAQ. V lost 5 bases and J lost 4, with 10 bases in between. The CDR3 loop is CASSLLDADTQYF. The CDR3 bases are TGTGCCAGCAGCCTACTAGACGCAGATACGCAGTATTTT.

This clonotype was seen only a few times. This chain uses TRBV6-2 or TRBV6-3 with TRBJ2-3; the match to TRBD1 covers 7 bases. V gave up 6 bases and J gave up 2 bases; unmatched junction bases: 8. Germline CDR1 MNHEY, CDR2 SVGEGT. CDR3 length: 15 amino acids. The DNA of the CDR3 is TGTGCCAGCAGCCCGACAGGGTTCTCCACAGATACGCAGTATTTT. This encodes CASSPTGFSTDTQYF.

Ten or more counts support this clonotype. The chain joins TRBV12-3 or TRBV12-4 to TRBJ2-3; tentative D call: TRBD1 (6 bases). The CDR3 spans 14 residues. V lost 7 bases, J lost 2 bases, and 13 bases lay in between. The CDR3 loop reads CASKVDSSTDTQYF. The CDR3 DNA reads as TGTGCCAGCAAAGTGGACAGCTCCACAGATACGCAGTATTTT.

On this clonotype itself: A read error may account for a junction end that differs from germline. The genes are TRBV12-3 or TRBV12-4 and TRBJ2-5; no definite D call. The CDR3 length is 14 residues. The CDR3 here is CASSLEQTGETQNF. The CDR3 region has the DNA TGTGCCAGCAGTTTAGAACAGACCGGAGAGACCCAGAACTTC.

This chain joins TRBV9 and TRBJ2-7; TRBD2 agrees at 8 bases. Germline CDR1 reads SGDLS; CDR2 reads YYNGEE. The length of the CDR3 is 14 residues. J gave up 5 bases and V 5 bases, and 9 bases lay outside the gene matches. The CDR3 DNA sequence: TGTGCCAGCAGTGCGGGAGGCCTGGTCGACGAGCAGTACTTC. Translated: CASSAGGLVDEQYF. Variable domain in full (rest from reference TRBV9 and TRBJ2-7): DSGVTQTPKHLITATGQRVTLRCSPRSGDLSVYWYQQSLDQGLQFLIQYYNGEERAKGNILERFSAQQFPDLHSELNLSSLELGDSALYFCASSAGGLVDEQYFGPGTRLTVT.

The chain is built from TRBV12-3 or TRBV12-4 and TRBJ2-1; D gene ambiguous. The length of the CDR3 is 12 residues. The V end lost 2 bases, the J end lost 7 bases, and 6 bases lay between the germline ends. CDR3 sequence (DNA): TGTGCCAGCAGTTTAATGGGTAATGAGCAGTTCTTC. Translating gives CASSLMGNEQFF.

The table lists this clonotype with a few counts. The V call is TRBV29-1, the J call TRBJ2-7; 8 bases map to TRBD2. The CDR3 has 11 amino acids. CDR1 is SQVTM, CDR2 ANQGSEA, per germline. CDR3 in amino acids: CSCRGGGEQYF. CDR3 DNA sequence: TGCTCATGCCGGGGGGGGGGCGAGCAGTACTTC.

This sequence joins TRBV10-3 and TRBJ2-3; 15 bases are shared with TRBD2. J was trimmed by 1 base and V by 5 bases; bases with no gene match: 4. The length of the CDR3 is 17 residues. Germline-derived CDR1 and CDR2 are ENHRY and SYGVKD. CDR3: CAISSGLAGGCTDTQYF. The CDR3 DNA reads as TGTGCCATCAGTTCAGGACTAGCGGGGGGGTGCACAGATACGCAGTATTTT.

This chain uses TRBV4-2 with TRBJ2-1, with D perhaps TRBD1 (5 bases). The CDR3 contains 17 residues. Germline CDR1 is LGHNA and CDR2 is YNFKEQ. Trimming took 0 bases from V and 3 from J, leaving 15 bases between them. CDR3 region: CASSQDFRGGVYNEQFF. CDR3 nucleotide sequence: TGTGCCAGCAGCCAAGATTTTAGGGGCGGAGTCTACAATGAGCAGTTCTTC.

This clonotype was seen repeatedly, ten times or more. The chain joins TRBV24-1 to TRBJ2-1; D uncertain. Deletions cut 5 bases from V and 9 bases from J, with 13 bases between. This CDR3 spans 13 amino acids. Germline assignment: CDR1 KGHDR and CDR2 SFDVKD. The CDR3 region has the DNA TGTGCCACCAGTGCTTCGACGGGTCCTGAGCAGTTCTTC. Encoded protein: CATSASTGPEQFF.

This clonotype was counted ten times or more. This chain links TRBV10-3 with TRBJ2-3; 8 positions agree with TRBD2. Per germline, CDR1 ENHRY and CDR2 SYGVKD. V trimming: 9 bases; J trimming: 0 bases; junction bases outside the gene matches: 8. This CDR3 has 15 amino acids. The CDR3 here is CAMPGGGPSTDTQYF. The CDR3 DNA is TGTGCCATGCCGGGGGGGGGACCTAGCACAGATACGCAGTATTTT.

V usage is TRBV3-1 and J usage is TRBJ1-4; no clear D gene. The V end lost 4 bases, the J end lost 8 bases, and 8 bases lay between the germline ends. Germline CDR1 LGHDT, CDR2 YNNKEL (reference sequence). CDR3 length: 12 residues. CDR3 sequence reads: CASSLKTEKLFF. The CDR3, as DNA: TGTGCCAGCAGCCTAAAGACCGAAAAACTGTTTTTT.

The sample holds a few counts of this clonotype. The chain recombines TRBV6-1 with TRBJ2-7; 16 bases fit TRBD2. This CDR3 spans 20 amino acids. CDR1 and CDR2 from the germline V gene are MNHNS and SASEGT. V lost 0 bases and J lost 1; bases outside the gene matches: 9. The CDR3 coding sequence is TGTGCCAGCAGTGAAGCGCTCCGGGGACTAGCGGGGGGGTCTTCCTACGAGCAGTACTTC. Its protein product is CASSEALRGLAGGSSYEQYF.

The V gene is TRBV21-1, the J gene TRBJ1-2; the D call TRBD1 from the table was never checked on the DNA. TRBV21-1 is a pseudogene locus. The CDR3 is 12 residues long. The CDR3 protein is CASRQGGDGYTF. The CDR3 bases are TGTGCCAGCAGACAGGGAGGTGATGGCTACACCTTC.

The gene calls are TRBV21-1 and TRBJ2-3; the D call of TRBD1 is as the table states it, not checked on the DNA. TRBV21-1 counts as a pseudogene. The CDR3 has 16 residues. CDR3 residues: CARFRRGTGTPDTQYF. In DNA form, the CDR3 reads TGTGCCAGATTCAGAAGGGGTACAGGGACCCCAGATACGCAGTATTTT.